Listed here are 27 T cell receptor beta chains from one sample, sequenced in a study of OX40 agonist ivuxolimab in advanced cancers. Produced via immunoSEQ multiplex PCR; TCRdb's table is partial and in-frame only. The sample lists 55,000 to 90,000 clones, more than 75% occurring once. This specimen consisted of CD4+ or CD8+ T cells sorted from blood, obtained in a trial of the OX40 agonist ivuxolimab. These receptors all stem from an adult with an advanced solid tumor such as melanoma, head and neck, liver or kidney cancer.

The V call is TRBV7-6, the J call TRBJ1-2, with D unresolved. The ends were cut back, 2 bases at V and 5 bases at J, with 12 bases in the middle. Per the germline V gene, CDR1 is SGHVS and CDR2 is FNYEAQ. The CDR3 sequence is 14 residues long. This CDR3 is CASSLSGPRYGYTF. CDR3 in DNA: TGTGCCAGCAGCTTATCAGGACCGCGTTATGGCTACACCTTC.

The chain employs TRBV9 and TRBJ2-2, with 12 bases identical to TRBD2. CDR3 length equals 17 residues. Germline loops: CDR1 SGDLS, CDR2 YYNGEE. Trimming took 4 bases from V and 1 from J; bases not matched to a gene: 5. The CDR3 reads CASSPGTSGWNTGELFF. The DNA for the CDR3 is TGTGCCAGCAGCCCCGGGACTAGCGGGTGGAACACCGGGGAGCTGTTTTTT.

The V and J genes are TRBV7-2 and TRBJ2-7, with 11 nucleotides matching TRBD2. V shed 5 bases, J shed 5 bases, and the junction held 11 bases outside the gene matches. The CDR3 is 16 amino acids. In germline, CDR1 is SGHTA, CDR2 FQGNSA. The CDR3: CASSPQLAGVGNEQYF. As DNA, the CDR3 is TGTGCCAGCAGCCCCCAACTAGCGGGAGTGGGTAACGAGCAGTACTTC.

This clone is a singleton in its sample. This chain uses TRBV6-5 with TRBJ2-7; D gene ambiguous. The CDR3 extends over 13 amino acids. The ends were cut back, 8 bases at V and 2 bases at J, with 13 bases in the middle. Germline lookup yields CDR1 MNHEY and CDR2 SVGAGI. CDR3 DNA: TGTGCCAGCGGGGTTTTAAAACCCTACGAGCAGTACTTC. It encodes CASGVLKPYEQYF.

The chain is built from TRBV6-6 and TRBJ2-3; perhaps TRBD2 as D (6 bases). V was clipped by 6 bases and J by 2 bases, with 12 bases between them. Germline lookup yields CDR1 MNHNY and CDR2 SVGAGI (reference sequence). The CDR3 sequence is 14 residues long. The chain's CDR3 is CASSPRDSTDTQYF. The CDR3 DNA is TGTGCCAGCAGCCCCCGGGACTCCACAGATACGCAGTATTTT.

The rearrangement links TRBV7-2 to TRBJ1-2, with a tentative D call TRBD1 (6 bases). CDR1 is SGHTA and CDR2 is FQGNSA in the germline V gene. Trimming removed 5 bases at V and 8 bases at J, with 15 bases between. The CDR3 runs 13 residues. The CDR3 sequence: CASSLGGGRGYTF. For the CDR3, the DNA is TGTGCCAGCAGCCTAGGGGGGGGTAGAGGCTACACCTTC.

The rearrangement links TRBV28 to TRBJ1-2; D is unresolved. CDR1 MDHEN and CDR2 SYDVKM come from the germline V gene. Trimming took 3 bases from V and 7 from J, leaving 6 bases between them. The CDR3 totals 11 residues. The CDR3, as DNA: TGTGCCAGCAGTTTGGAGGGTGGCTACACCTTC. This gives the protein CASSLEGGYTF.

This chain joins TRBV19 and TRBJ1-2, with TRBD1 as a possible D gene (6 bases). V lost 3 bases and J 4 bases, leaving 12 bases between the germline ends. Germline loops: CDR1 LNHDA, CDR2 SQIVND (reference sequence). The CDR3 covers 14 residues. CDR3 amino acids: CASSMRGGGYGYTF. The DNA for the CDR3 is TGTGCCAGTAGTATGCGCGGGGGCGGCTATGGCTACACCTTC.

The rearrangement joins TRBV5-1 to TRBJ1-1; 7 nucleotides agree with TRBD1. Germline loops: CDR1 SGHRS, CDR2 YFSETQ. V lost 3 bases and J lost 4; bases outside the gene matches: 3. This CDR3 is 13 amino acids long. As DNA, the CDR3 is TGCGCCAGCAGCTCTAGACAGGGCACTGAAGCTTTCTTT. The encoded protein is CASSSRQGTEAFF. Filled out from reference TRBV5-1 and TRBJ1-1, the complete variable domain reads KAGVTQTPRYLIKTRGQQVTLSCSPISGHRSVSWYQQTPGQGLQFLFEYFSETQRNKGNFPGRFSGRQFSNSRSEMNVSTLELGDSALYLCASSSRQGTEAFFGQGTRLTVV.

The chain uses TRBV7-3 and TRBJ1-2; TRBD1 might be the D (5 bases). V was cut by 5 bases and J by 2 bases, with 9 bases left in between. CDR1 SGHTA and CDR2 FQGTGA come from the germline V gene. CDR3 length: 13 amino acids. CDR3 sequence reads: CASSPRGNYGYTF. The CDR3 DNA is TGTGCCAGCAGCCCTCGGGGCAACTATGGCTACACCTTC.

The chain has TRBV28 and TRBJ1-4; D unclear. Trimming shortened V by 7 bases and J by 8 bases, and 14 bases separated the two germline ends. The CDR3 is made up of 13 amino acids. Germline V gene sequence: CDR1 MDHEN, CDR2 SYDVKM. The CDR3 sequence: CASNGRATEKLFF. DNA of the CDR3: TGTGCCAGCAACGGAAGGGCGACCGAAAAACTGTTTTTT.

This clone was counted a few times. This chain joins TRBV2 and TRBJ2-1; 14 nucleotides line up with TRBD2. Trimming removed 1 base from V and 7 bases from J; junction bases left unmatched: 3. The CDR3 totals 16 residues. The V gene's germline CDR1 is SNHLY and CDR2 FYNNEI. The CDR3 nucleotides read TGTGCCAGCAGTGAAGGACTAGCGGGGGGGAGTAATGAGCAGTTCTTC. Its protein is CASSEGLAGGSNEQFF.

The chain uses TRBV6-4 and TRBJ2-3; no clear D gene. This CDR3 has 13 residues. Germline loops: CDR1 MRHNA, CDR2 SNTAGT. Trimming took off 2 bases at V and 1 base at J, with 4 bases between the two ends. This CDR3 is CASSDKGTDTQYF. The CDR3 DNA follows: TGTGCCAGCAGTGACAAGGGCACAGATACGCAGTATTTT.

The chain recombines TRBV6-5 with TRBJ1-2; tentative D call: TRBD1 (5 bases). The CDR3 length is 11 residues. Germline V gene sequence: CDR1 MNHEY, CDR2 SVGAGI. Trimming stripped 6 bases from V and 5 bases from J, with 7 bases between. CDR3 loop: CASRAGYGYTF. CDR3 bases: TGTGCCAGCAGAGCAGGGTATGGCTACACCTTC.

This chain links TRBV29-1 with TRBJ1-2, with D tentatively TRBD1 (5 bases). Germline loops: CDR1 SQVTM, CDR2 ANQGSEA. The CDR3 length is 14 residues. V lost 3 bases and J lost 0, with 11 bases in between. The CDR3 spells CSVDQGPTNYGYTF. CDR3 nucleotides: TGCAGCGTTGACCAGGGCCCGACTAACTATGGCTACACCTTC.

The chain uses TRBV7-2 and TRBJ1-1, with D possibly matching TRBD1 (5 bases). The CDR3 spans 13 residues. V lost 2 bases and J 9 bases, leaving 13 bases between the germline ends. Germline loops: CDR1 SGHTA, CDR2 FQGNSA. CDR3 DNA sequence: TGTGCCAGCAGCTTAACGAGGGGAGATCAAGCTTTCTTT. The encoded protein is CASSLTRGDQAFF.

V usage is TRBV5-6 and J usage is TRBJ2-7; tentative D call: TRBD2 (6 bases). Germline V CDR1 and CDR2: SGHDT, YYEEEE. The CDR3 is 13 residues long. CDR3 DNA sequence: TGTGCCAGCCGCTTATGGGGGGCCTACGAGCAGTACGTC. This encodes CASRLWGAYEQYV.

The chain carries TRBV9 and TRBJ1-2, with TRBD1 matching over 9 bases. Germline lookup yields CDR1 SGDLS and CDR2 YYNGEE. The ends lost 5 bases at V and 4 bases at J; junction bases unmatched: 9. This CDR3 has 15 residues. This CDR3 is CASRTGQGLSYGYTF. Written as DNA, the CDR3 is TGTGCCAGCAGAACCGGACAGGGGCTTAGCTATGGCTACACCTTC.

This chain joins TRBV6-1 and TRBJ1-3, with D hard to call. The CDR3 length is 14 residues. Trimming stripped 8 bases from V and 0 bases from J, with 11 bases between. Germline V lookup: CDR1 MNHNS, CDR2 SASEGT. CDR3 amino acids: CASEYKTSGNTIYF. CDR3 DNA: TGTGCCAGCGAGTACAAAACCTCTGGAAACACCATATATTTT.

This sequence joins TRBV18 and TRBJ1-4, with D unresolved. This CDR3 has 15 amino acids. The V end lost 3 bases, the J end lost 0 bases, and 8 bases lay between the germline ends. Germline CDR1 KGHSH, CDR2 LQKENI. The CDR3 DNA reads as TGTGCCAGCTCACCCCGGTTTGCAACTAATGAAAAACTGTTTTTT. It codes for CASSPRFATNEKLFF.

J is TRBJ2-6 and V is TRBV19, with 8 bases aligning to TRBD1. Germline lookup yields CDR1 LNHDA and CDR2 SQIVND (reference sequence). The CDR3 contains 18 residues. The junction had 9 bases not matched to a gene; V was cut back by 5 bases and J by 0 bases. The CDR3 region is CASSLDRGIPSGANVLTF. DNA of the CDR3: TGTGCCAGTAGTCTCGACAGGGGAATCCCCTCTGGGGCCAACGTCCTGACTTTC.

The J gene is TRBJ2-7, the V gene TRBV11-2; a possible D gene is TRBD1 (5 bases). This CDR3 is built from 16 residues. The ends were cut back, 5 bases at V and 2 bases at J, with 19 bases in the middle. Germline CDR1 SGHAT, CDR2 FQNNGV. This CDR3 is CASSTYQGMKAYEQYF. CDR3 sequence (DNA): TGTGCCAGCAGCACGTACCAGGGTATGAAAGCCTACGAGCAGTACTTC. The variable domain in full, with the rest retrieved from reference TRBV11-2 and TRBJ2-7, is EAGVAQSPRYKIIEKRQSVAFWCNPISGHATLYWYQQILGQGPKLLIQFQNNGVVDDSQLPKDRFSAERLKGVDSTLKIQPAKLEDSAVYLCASSTYQGMKAYEQYFGPGTRLTVT.

The V and J genes are TRBV19 and TRBJ2-3; a possible D gene is TRBD1 (7 bases). With 5 bases removed from V and 0 bases from J, the gap between germline ends came to 12 bases. Per the germline V gene, CDR1 is LNHDA and CDR2 is SQIVND (reference sequence). This CDR3 spans 15 amino acids. CDR3 DNA: TGTGCCAGTAGTTCACAGGGGACTAGCACAGATACGCAGTATTTT. This encodes CASSSQGTSTDTQYF.

The CDR3 sequence: CAWRTKGQGSNQPQHF. DNA of the CDR3: TGTGCCTGGAGGACGAAGGGACAGGGCAGCAATCAGCCCCAGCATTTT. The rearrangement joins TRBV30 to TRBJ1-5, with 9 bases lining up with TRBD1. The ends lost 3 bases at V and 1 base at J; junction bases unmatched: 7. This CDR3 has 16 amino acids. The germline V gene has CDR1 GTSNPN and CDR2 SVGIG (reference sequence).

In its sample, this clone was seen a few times. CDR3 sequence (DNA): TGTGCCAGCAGTGAACAGGGATTGGACACAGATACGCAGTATTTT. Translation: CASSEQGLDTDTQYF. This chain links TRBV25-1 with TRBJ2-3; a weak D match, TRBD1 (5 bases). The CDR3 contains 15 residues. Germline V CDR1 and CDR2: MGHDK, SYGVNS. The V and J ends lost 2 bases and 2 bases respectively, with 11 bases between them.

J is TRBJ1-1 and V is TRBV23-1; 11 bases match TRBD1. TRBV23-1 is recorded as an ORF, its role being uncertain. The CDR3 is 18 amino acids. Trimming at V came to 4 bases and at J to 1 base, leaving 11 bases not matched to a gene. The CDR3, as DNA: TGCGCCAGCAGTCGTTCTGGGGACAGGGGGGAGAAGAACACTGAAGCTTTCTTT. Translating it yields CASSRSGDRGEKNTEAFF.

This clone came up a few times. The chain couples TRBV30 to TRBJ1-5; the D gene is possibly TRBD1 (6 bases). CDR1 GTSNPN and CDR2 SVGIG come from the germline V gene (reference sequence). The V and J ends lost 2 bases and 6 bases respectively, with 11 bases between them. The CDR3 has 13 amino acids. CDR3 coding DNA: TGTGCCTGGAGTAGGGGGGGAGGTCAGCCCCAGCATTTT. Translated: CAWSRGGGQPQHF.